This TCR beta chain was identified in a study of cytomegalovirus exposure and HLA in healthy donors. At the level of the study: Ancestry clustering placed roughly 86% of about 400 genotyped donors in the Caucasian-associated cluster.

PCR involved 60 Vbeta and 13 Jbeta primers. Here immunoSEQ multiplex PCR was the method, and the copy in TCRdb shows in-frame clones only, minus some. The sample shows about 200,000 clones, roughly 88% of them seen only once. This clone has only one observation. Antigen: not known. Study outcomes and limitations: According to reports, the classifier identified cytomegalovirus status with high specificity and sensitivity.

The sequence derives from a boy younger than 10 in good health and CMV-seronegative. Sequenced: PBMCs.

The chain's CDR3 is CASSSGFANYGYTF. CDR3 nucleotides: TGTGCCAGCAGCTCAGGGTTCGCCAACTATGGCTACACCTTC. This chain connects TRBV5-6 to TRBJ1-2, with D perhaps matching TRBD1 (5 bases). The CDR3 is 14 residues long. Germline CDR1 and CDR2: SGHDT and YYEEEE. V was clipped by 3 bases and J by 2 bases, with 11 bases between them.